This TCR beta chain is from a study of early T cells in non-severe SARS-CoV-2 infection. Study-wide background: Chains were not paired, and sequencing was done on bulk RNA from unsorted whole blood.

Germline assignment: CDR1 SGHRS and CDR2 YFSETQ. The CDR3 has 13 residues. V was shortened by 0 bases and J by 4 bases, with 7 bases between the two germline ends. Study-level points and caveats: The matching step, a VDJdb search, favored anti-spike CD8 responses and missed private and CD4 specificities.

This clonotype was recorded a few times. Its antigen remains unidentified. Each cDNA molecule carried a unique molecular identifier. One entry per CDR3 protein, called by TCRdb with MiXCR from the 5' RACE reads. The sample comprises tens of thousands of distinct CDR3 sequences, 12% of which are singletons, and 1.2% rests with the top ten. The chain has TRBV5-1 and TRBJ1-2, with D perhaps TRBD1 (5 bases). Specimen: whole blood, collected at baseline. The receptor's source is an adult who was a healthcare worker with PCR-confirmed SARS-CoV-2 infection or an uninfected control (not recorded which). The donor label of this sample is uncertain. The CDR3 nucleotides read TGCGCCAGCAGCTTGGTCCAGGGCTATGGCTACACCTTC. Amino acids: CASSLVQGYGYTF.